The T cell receptor beta chain under discussion was sequenced for a study of T cells in Graves' hyperthyroidism and ophthalmopathy. Whole-study findings and limits: Ophthalmopathy prediction by the model preceded onset by a median approximately six months. Among clonotypes expanded in thyroid above 0.001, most were also found in blood.

Researchers took RNA transcripts and amplified the TCR beta CDR3 regions from them. The HTBI set primed first-round TCR CDR3 RT-PCR. MiXCR, run by TCRdb on the multiplex PCR reads, gives a single entry per CDR3 protein. The sample holds around 610,000 distinct CDR3 sequences, roughly 15% seen once. About this clonotype: Its antigen remains unidentified.

The length of the CDR3 is 14 residues. Trimming took off 0 bases at V and 2 bases at J, with 8 bases between the two ends. Germline values: CDR1 SGHKS, CDR2 YYEKEE (reference sequence). The receptor comes from a woman aged 40-49 years with Graves' ophthalmopathy. The rearrangement links TRBV5-5 to TRBJ2-5, with D unclear. The sequenced material came from blood. CDR3 coding DNA: TGTGCCAGCAGCTTGGGTTACAGTCAAGAGACCCAGTACTTC. Translation gives CASSLGYSQETQYF. The whole variable domain, remainder taken from reference TRBV5-5 and TRBJ2-5, is DAGVTQSPTHLIKTRGQQVTLRCSPISGHKSVSWYQQVLGQGPQFIFQYYEKEERGRGNFPDRFSARQFPNYSSELNVNALLLGDSALYLCASSLGYSQETQYFGPGTRLLVL.